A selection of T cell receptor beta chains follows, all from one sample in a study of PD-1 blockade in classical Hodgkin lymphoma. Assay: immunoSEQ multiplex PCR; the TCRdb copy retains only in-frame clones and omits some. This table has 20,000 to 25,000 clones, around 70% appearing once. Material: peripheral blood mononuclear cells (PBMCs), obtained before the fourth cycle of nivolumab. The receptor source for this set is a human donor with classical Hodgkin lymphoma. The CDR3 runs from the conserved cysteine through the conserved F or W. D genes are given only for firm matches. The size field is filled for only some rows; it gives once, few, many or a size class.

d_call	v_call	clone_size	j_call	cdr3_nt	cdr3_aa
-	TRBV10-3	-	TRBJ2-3	TGTGCCATCAGTGATGGGTATACGCAGTATTTT	CAISDGYTQYF
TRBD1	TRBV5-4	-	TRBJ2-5	TGTGCCAGCAGCCTGGAACAGGGGGCAGGGGAGACCCAGTACTTC	CASSLEQGAGETQYF
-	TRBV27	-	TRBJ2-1	TGTGCCAGCAGTCCCCACCGGACAGCCTACAATGAGCAGTTCTTC	CASSPHRTAYNEQFF
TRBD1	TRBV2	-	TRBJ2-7	TGTGCCAGCAGAGGACAGGGGGCGATGGGCGAGCAGTACTTC	CASRGQGAMGEQYF
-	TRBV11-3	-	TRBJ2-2	TGTGCCAGCAGCTTATCATTTATGGGGAGTGGCGGCACCGGGGAGCTGTTTTTT	CASSLSFMGSGGTGELFF
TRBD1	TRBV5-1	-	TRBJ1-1	TGCGCCAGCAGCTGGGGACAGGGGGGTGAAGCTTTCTTT	CASSWGQGGEAFF
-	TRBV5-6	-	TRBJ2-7	TGTGCCAGCAGCTTAGTACAGGGAACGTCCTACGAGCAGTACTTC	CASSLVQGTSYEQYF
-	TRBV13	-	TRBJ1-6	TGTGCCAGCAGCCGACAGCGATATTATAATTCACCCCTCCACTTT	CASSRQRYYNSPLHF
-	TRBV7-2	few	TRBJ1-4	TGTGCCAGCAGCTTAAATCGGTTTGGTGTGCGGCCAGCTAATGAAAAACTGTTTTTT	CASSLNRFGVRPANEKLFF
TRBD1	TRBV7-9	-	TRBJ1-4	TGTGCCAGCAGCTTAGAAGCGCAGGGGGGCCCTTTTGAAAAACTGTTTTTT	CASSLEAQGGPFEKLFF
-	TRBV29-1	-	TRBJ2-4	TGCAGCGTTTTCGGGAACAACATTCAGTACTTC	CSVFGNNIQYF
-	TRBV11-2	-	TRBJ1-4	TGTGCCAGCAGCTTTCGACCAGCATTTAATGAAAAACTGTTTTTT	CASSFRPAFNEKLFF
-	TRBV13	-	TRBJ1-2	TGTGCCAGCAGTGACACAGCAGGGAACTATGGCTACACCTTC	CASSDTAGNYGYTF